The source of this TCR beta chain is a study of shared clonotypes between healthy human individuals. A word on this clone: Its cognate antigen is unknown.

The V gene lost 4 bases and the J gene lost 0 bases, with 13 bases spanning the gap. The CDR3 totals 15 residues. Germline assignment: CDR1 SGHKS and CDR2 YYEKEE (reference sequence). The table came from immunoSEQ multiplex PCR; TCRdb's copy has only in-frame clones and leaves some out. Found here are some 2 million clones, less than 95% of them singletons; the top ten hold roughly 1%. Naive CD8 isolation took CD45RO-negative cells positively selected for CCR7 and excluded terminally differentiated effector memory CD45RA+ cells. General study points: Estimated clonotype richness was generally higher in naive than memory subsets. The study sampled only blood, and tissue repertoires likely differ. Sequencing of the sorted subsets was shown by rarefaction to be incomplete despite large depth.

This receptor was taken from a man aged 18-30 years in good health. Material for sequencing was naive CD8+ T cells sorted from blood. The gene calls are TRBV5-5 and TRBJ1-2; tentatively, D is TRBD1 (5 bases). The CDR3 nucleotides are TGTGCCAGCAGCCTCGACAGCTCTGCTAACTATGGCTACACCTTC. Its translation is CASSLDSSANYGYTF. The full variable domain, with the rest looked up from reference TRBV5-5 and TRBJ1-2, is DAGVTQSPTHLIKTRGQQVTLRCSPISGHKSVSWYQQVLGQGPQFIFQYYEKEERGRGNFPDRFSARQFPNYSSELNVNALLLGDSALYLCASSLDSSANYGYTFGSGTRLTVV.